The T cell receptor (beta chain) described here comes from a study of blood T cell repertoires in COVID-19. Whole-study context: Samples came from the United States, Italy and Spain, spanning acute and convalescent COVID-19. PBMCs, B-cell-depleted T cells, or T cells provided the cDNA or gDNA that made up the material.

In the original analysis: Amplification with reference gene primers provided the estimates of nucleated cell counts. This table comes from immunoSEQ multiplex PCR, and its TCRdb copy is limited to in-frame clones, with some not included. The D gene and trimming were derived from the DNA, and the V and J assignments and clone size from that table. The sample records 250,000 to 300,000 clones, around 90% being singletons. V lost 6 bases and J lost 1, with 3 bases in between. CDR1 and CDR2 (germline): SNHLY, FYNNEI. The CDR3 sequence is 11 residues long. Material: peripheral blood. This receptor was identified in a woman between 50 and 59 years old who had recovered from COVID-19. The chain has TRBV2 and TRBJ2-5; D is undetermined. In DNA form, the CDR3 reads TGTGCCAGCAGCGTCCAAGAGACCCAGTACTTC. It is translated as CASSVQETQYF.